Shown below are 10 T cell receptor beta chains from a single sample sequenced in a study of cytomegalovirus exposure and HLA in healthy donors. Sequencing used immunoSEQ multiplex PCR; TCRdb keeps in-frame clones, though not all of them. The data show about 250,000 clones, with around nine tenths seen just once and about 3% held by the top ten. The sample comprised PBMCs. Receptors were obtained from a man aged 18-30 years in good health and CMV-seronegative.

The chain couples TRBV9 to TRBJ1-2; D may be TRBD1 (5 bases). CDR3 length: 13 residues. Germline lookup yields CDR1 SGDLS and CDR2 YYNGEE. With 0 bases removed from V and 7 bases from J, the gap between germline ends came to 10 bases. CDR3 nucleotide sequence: TGTGCCAGCAGCGTAGCTGAGCAGGGTGGCTACACCTTC. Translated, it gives CASSVAEQGGYTF.

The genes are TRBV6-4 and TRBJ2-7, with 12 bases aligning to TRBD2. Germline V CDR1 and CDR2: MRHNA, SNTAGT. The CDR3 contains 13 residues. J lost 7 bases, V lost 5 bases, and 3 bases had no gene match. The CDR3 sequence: CASSPTSGGEQYF. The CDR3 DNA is TGTGCCAGCAGTCCGACTAGCGGGGGAGAGCAGTACTTC.

CDR3 sequence (DNA): TGTGCCAGCAGACCTACAGGGGAGGCCGGGGAGCTGTTTTTT. Protein sequence: CASRPTGEAGELFF. V gene TRBV6-5 combines with J gene TRBJ2-2, with a possible D match to TRBD1 (7 bases). Germline V lookup: CDR1 MNHEY, CDR2 SVGAGI. Trimming shortened V by 6 bases and J by 6 bases, and 14 bases separated the two germline ends. CDR3 length equals 14 residues.

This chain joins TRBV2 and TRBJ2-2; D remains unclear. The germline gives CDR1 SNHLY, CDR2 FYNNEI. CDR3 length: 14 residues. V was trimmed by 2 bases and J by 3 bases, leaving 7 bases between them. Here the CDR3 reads CASSEMADTGELFF. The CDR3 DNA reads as TGTGCCAGCAGTGAAATGGCGGACACCGGGGAGCTGTTTTTT.

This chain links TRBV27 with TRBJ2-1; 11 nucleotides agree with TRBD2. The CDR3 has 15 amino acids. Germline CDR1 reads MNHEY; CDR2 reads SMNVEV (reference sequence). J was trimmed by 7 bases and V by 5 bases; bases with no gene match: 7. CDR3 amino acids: CASSPLAGVGNEQFF. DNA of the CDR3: TGTGCCAGCAGTCCACTAGCGGGAGTGGGGAATGAGCAGTTCTTC.

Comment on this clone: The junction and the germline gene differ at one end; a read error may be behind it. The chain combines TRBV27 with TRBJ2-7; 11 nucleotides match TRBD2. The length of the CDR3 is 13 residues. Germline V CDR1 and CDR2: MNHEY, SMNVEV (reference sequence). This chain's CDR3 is CASSLLLAGEPYF. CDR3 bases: TGTGCCAGCAGTTTATTACTAGCGGGAGAGCCGTACTTC.

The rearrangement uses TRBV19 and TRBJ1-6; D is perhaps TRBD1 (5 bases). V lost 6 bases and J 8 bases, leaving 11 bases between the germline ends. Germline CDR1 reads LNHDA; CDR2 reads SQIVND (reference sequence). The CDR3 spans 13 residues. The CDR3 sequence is CASSGTGDSPLHF. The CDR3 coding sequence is TGTGCCAGTAGCGGGACGGGGGATTCACCCCTCCACTTT.

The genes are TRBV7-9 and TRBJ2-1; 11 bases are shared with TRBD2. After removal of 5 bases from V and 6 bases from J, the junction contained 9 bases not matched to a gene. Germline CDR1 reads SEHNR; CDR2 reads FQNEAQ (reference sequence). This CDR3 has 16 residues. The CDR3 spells CASSAFSGRALNEQFF. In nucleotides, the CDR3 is TGTGCCAGCAGCGCCTTTAGCGGGAGGGCCCTCAATGAGCAGTTCTTC.

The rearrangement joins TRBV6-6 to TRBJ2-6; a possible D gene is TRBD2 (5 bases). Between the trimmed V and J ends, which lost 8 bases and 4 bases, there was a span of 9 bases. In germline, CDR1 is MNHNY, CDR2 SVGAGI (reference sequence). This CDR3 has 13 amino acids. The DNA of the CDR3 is TGTGCCAGCGTGGGGAGCGGGGCCAACGTCCTGACTTTC. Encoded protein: CASVGSGANVLTF.

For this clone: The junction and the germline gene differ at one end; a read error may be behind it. CDR3 in DNA: TGTGCCAGCAGCGAGGGGCTGGGATCGGCGAACGCTGAAGCTTTCTTT. Translating gives CASSEGLGSANAEAFF. The chain uses TRBV9 and TRBJ1-1; tentative D call: TRBD1 (5 bases). The CDR3 has 16 residues. CDR1 is SGDLS and CDR2 is YYNGEE in the germline V gene.